This TCR beta chain was observed in a study of T cell repertoires in cytomegalovirus infection. Study overall: Indicated by public TCR beta signatures were CMV infection and matching HLA type.

General study findings and limits: Dominating the ex vivo response were TCR beta clonotypes that were CMV-specific and HLA-C-restricted. Frequencies of public TCR beta families were cumulated, and this identified carriers of CMV plus the relevant HLA.

This clonotype was seen ten or more times. Its target is unknown. TCRdb analysed the reads with MiXCR anew, one entry per CDR3 protein. The data hold some 300,000 distinct CDR3 sequences, with around 9.1% observed a single time. The material sequenced was PBMCs. The clonotype comes from a human donor in good health (CMV status not recorded). Some clones in this sample may be carry-over from other donors' samples.

CDR3 sequence reads: CASINDQETQYF. The CDR3, as DNA: TGTGCCAGCATCAATGATCAAGAGACCCAGTACTTC. The chain employs TRBV28 and TRBJ2-5; D unresolved. CDR1 is MDHEN, CDR2 SYDVKM, per germline. The V and J ends lost 7 bases and 2 bases respectively, with 8 bases between them. This CDR3 spans 12 amino acids.